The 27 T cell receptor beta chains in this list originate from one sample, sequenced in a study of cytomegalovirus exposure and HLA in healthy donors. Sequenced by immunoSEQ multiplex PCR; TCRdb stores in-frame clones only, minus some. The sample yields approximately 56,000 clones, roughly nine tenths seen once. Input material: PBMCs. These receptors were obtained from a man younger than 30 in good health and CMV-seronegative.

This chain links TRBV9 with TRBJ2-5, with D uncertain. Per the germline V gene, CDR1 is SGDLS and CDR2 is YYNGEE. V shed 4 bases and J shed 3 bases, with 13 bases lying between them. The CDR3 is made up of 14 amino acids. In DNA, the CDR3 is TGTGCCAGCAGCCTCACGCCTATGGAAGAGACCCAGTACTTC. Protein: CASSLTPMEETQYF. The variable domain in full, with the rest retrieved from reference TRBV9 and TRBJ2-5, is DSGVTQTPKHLITATGQRVTLRCSPRSGDLSVYWYQQSLDQGLQFLIQYYNGEERAKGNILERFSAQQFPDLHSELNLSSLELGDSALYFCASSLTPMEETQYFGPGTRLLVL.

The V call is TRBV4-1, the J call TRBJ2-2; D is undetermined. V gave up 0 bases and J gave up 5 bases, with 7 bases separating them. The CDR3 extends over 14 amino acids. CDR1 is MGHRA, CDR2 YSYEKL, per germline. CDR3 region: CASSQDRSTGELFF. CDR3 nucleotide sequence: TGCGCCAGCAGCCAAGATCGGTCGACCGGGGAGCTGTTTTTT.

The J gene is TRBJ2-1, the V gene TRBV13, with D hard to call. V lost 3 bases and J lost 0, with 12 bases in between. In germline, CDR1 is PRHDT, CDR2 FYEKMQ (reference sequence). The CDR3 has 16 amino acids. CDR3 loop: CASSFSAESSYNEQFF. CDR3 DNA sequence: TGTGCCAGCAGCTTCTCCGCGGAAAGCTCCTACAATGAGCAGTTCTTC.

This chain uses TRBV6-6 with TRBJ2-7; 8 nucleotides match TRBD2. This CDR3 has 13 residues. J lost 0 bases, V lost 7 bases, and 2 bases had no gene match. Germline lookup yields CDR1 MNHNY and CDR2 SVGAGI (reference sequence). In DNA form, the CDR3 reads TGTGCCAGCATTACTAGCGGCTCCTACGAGCAGTACTTC. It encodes CASITSGSYEQYF.

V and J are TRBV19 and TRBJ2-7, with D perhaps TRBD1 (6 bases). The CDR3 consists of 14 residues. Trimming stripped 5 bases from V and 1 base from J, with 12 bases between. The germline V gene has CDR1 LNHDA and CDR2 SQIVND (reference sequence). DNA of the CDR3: TGTGCCAGTAGTCGACAGGACAGATCCTACGAGCAGTACTTC. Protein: CASSRQDRSYEQYF.

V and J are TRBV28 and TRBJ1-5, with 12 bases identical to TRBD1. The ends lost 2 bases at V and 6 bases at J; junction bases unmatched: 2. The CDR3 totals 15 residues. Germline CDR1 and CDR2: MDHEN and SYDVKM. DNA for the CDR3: TGTGCCAGCAGTTTAGGGACAGGGGGCTTTCAGCCCCAGCATTTT. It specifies CASSLGTGGFQPQHF.

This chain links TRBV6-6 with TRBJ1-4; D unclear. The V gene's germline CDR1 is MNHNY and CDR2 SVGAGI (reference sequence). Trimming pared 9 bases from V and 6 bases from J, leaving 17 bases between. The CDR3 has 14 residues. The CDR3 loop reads CASNPRRPDEKLFF. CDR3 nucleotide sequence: TGTGCCAGTAACCCGAGGAGGCCGGATGAAAAACTGTTTTTT.

The DNA for the CDR3 is TGTGCCAGCAGCCAGAGACTTCTAGCGGGAGGATTTTACAATGAGCAGTTCTTC. Translated, it gives CASSQRLLAGGFYNEQFF. V is TRBV7-2 and J is TRBJ2-1; TRBD2 agrees at 11 bases. This CDR3 region has 18 residues. From germline, CDR1 is SGHTA and CDR2 FQGNSA. V lost 5 bases and J lost 4; bases outside the gene matches: 13.

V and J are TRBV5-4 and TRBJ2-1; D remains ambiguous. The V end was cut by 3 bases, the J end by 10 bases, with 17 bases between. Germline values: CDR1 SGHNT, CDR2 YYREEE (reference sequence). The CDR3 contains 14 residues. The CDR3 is CASSYGTFEEEQFF. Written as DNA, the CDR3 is TGTGCCAGCAGCTACGGTACATTTGAGGAGGAGCAGTTCTTC.

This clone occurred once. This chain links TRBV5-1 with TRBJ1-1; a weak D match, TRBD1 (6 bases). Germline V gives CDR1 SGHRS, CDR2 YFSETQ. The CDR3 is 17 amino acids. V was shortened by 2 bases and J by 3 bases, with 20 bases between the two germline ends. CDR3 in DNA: TGCGCCAGCAGCTTTGAATATCGGACAGAGGGGGACACTGAAGCTTTCTTT. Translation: CASSFEYRTEGDTEAFF.

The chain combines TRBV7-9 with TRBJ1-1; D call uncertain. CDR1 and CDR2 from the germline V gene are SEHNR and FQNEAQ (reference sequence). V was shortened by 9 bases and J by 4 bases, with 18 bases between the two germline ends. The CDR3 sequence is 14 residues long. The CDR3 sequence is CASSRPGLSTEAFF. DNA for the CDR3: TGTGCCAGTTCGCGGCCGGGTTTGAGCACTGAAGCTTTCTTT.

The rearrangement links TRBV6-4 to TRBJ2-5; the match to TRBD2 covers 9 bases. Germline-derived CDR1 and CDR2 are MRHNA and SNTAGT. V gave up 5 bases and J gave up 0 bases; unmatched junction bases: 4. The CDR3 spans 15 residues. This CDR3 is CASSLTSGNQETQYF. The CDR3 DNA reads TGTGCCAGCAGTTTGACTAGCGGTAACCAAGAGACCCAGTACTTC.

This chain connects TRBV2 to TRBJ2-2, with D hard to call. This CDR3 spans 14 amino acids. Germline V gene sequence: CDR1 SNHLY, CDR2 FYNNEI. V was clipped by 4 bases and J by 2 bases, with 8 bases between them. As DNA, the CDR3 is TGTGCCAGCAGTGCGGCACTAAACACCGGGGAGCTGTTTTTT. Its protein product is CASSAALNTGELFF.

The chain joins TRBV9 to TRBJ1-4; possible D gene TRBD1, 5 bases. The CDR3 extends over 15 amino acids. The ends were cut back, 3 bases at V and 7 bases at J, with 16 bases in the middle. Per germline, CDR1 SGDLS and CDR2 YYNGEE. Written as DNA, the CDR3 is TGTGCCAGCAGCGATACGGACGCGGGGGGTGAAAAACTGTTTTTT. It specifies CASSDTDAGGEKLFF.

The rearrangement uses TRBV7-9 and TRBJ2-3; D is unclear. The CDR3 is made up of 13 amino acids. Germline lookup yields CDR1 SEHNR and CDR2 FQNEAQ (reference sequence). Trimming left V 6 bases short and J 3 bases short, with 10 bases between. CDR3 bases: TGTGCCAGCAGTCTTAGAAATACAGATACGCAGTATTTT. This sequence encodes CASSLRNTDTQYF.

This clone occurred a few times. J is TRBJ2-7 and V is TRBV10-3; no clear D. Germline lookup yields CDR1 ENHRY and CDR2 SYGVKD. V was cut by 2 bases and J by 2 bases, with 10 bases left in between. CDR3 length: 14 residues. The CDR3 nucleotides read TGTGCCATCAGTGAGACATCTGATGCCTACGAGCAGTACTTC. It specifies CAISETSDAYEQYF.

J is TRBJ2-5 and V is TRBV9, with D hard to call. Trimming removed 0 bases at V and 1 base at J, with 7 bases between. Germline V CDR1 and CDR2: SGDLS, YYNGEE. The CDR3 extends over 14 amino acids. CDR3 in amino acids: CASSVGRVQETQYF. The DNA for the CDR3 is TGTGCCAGCAGCGTAGGTCGGGTCCAAGAGACCCAGTACTTC.

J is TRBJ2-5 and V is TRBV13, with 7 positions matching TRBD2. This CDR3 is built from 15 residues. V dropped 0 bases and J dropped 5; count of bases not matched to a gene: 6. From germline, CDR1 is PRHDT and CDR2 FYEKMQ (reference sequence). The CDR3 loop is CASSLGRGGGETQYF. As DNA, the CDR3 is TGTGCCAGCAGCTTAGGCCGTGGGGGAGGGGAGACCCAGTACTTC.

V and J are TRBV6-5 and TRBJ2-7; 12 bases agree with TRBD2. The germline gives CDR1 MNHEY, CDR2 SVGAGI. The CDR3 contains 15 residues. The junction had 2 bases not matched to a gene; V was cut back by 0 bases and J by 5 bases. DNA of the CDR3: TGTGCCAGCAGTTACTCGGGACTAGCGGGCGACGAGCAGTACTTC. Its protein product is CASSYSGLAGDEQYF.

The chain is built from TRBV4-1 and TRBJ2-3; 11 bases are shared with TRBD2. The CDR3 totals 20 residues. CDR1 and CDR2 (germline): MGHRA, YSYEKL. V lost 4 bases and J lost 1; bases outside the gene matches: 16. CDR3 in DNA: TGCGCCAGCAGCCGGGAACTGACTAGCGGGGTTCGTCTGCGCACAGATACGCAGTATTTT. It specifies CASSRELTSGVRLRTDTQYF.

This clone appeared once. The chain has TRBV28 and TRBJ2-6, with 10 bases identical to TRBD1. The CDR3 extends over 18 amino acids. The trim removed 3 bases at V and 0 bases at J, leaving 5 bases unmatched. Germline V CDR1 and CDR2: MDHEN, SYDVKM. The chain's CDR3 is CASSLGGTGASGANVLTF. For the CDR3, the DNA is TGTGCCAGCAGTTTGGGGGGGACAGGGGCCTCTGGGGCCAACGTCCTGACTTTC.

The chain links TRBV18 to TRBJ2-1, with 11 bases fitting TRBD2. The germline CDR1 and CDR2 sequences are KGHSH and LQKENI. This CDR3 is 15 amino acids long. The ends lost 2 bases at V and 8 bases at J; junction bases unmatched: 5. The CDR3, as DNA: TGTGCCAGCTCACCAACTAGCGGGAGTATCGATGAGCAGTTCTTC. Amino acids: CASSPTSGSIDEQFF.

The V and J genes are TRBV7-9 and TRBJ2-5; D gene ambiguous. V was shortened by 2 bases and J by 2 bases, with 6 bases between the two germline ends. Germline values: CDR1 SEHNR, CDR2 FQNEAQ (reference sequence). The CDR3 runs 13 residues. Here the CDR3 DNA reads TGTGCCAGCAGCTTATTCAGACAAGAGACCCAGTACTTC. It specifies CASSLFRQETQYF.

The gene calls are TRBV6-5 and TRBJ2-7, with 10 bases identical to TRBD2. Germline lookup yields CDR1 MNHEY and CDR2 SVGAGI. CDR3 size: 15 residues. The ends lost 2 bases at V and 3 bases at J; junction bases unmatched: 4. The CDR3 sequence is CASSYTSSGSYEQYF. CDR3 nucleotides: TGTGCCAGCAGTTACACATCTAGCGGGAGCTACGAGCAGTACTTC.

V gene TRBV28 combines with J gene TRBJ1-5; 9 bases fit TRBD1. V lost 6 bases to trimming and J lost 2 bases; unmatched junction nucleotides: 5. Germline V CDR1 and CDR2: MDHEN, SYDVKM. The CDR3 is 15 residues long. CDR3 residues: CASSKRTGGNQPQHF. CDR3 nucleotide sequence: TGTGCCAGCAGCAAACGGACAGGGGGCAATCAGCCCCAGCATTTT.

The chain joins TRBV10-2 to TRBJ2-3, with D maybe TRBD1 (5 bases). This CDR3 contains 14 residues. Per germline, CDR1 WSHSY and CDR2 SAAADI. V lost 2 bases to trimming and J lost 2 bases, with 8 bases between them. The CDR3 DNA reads TGCGCCAGCAGTGAGGACAGAGTCACAGATACGCAGTATTTT. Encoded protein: CASSEDRVTDTQYF.

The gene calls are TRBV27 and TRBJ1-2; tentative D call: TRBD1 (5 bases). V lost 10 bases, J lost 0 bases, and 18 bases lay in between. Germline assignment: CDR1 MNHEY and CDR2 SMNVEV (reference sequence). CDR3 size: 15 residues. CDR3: CATARQLPANYGYTF. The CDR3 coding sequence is TGTGCCACTGCCCGACAGCTACCCGCTAACTATGGCTACACCTTC.